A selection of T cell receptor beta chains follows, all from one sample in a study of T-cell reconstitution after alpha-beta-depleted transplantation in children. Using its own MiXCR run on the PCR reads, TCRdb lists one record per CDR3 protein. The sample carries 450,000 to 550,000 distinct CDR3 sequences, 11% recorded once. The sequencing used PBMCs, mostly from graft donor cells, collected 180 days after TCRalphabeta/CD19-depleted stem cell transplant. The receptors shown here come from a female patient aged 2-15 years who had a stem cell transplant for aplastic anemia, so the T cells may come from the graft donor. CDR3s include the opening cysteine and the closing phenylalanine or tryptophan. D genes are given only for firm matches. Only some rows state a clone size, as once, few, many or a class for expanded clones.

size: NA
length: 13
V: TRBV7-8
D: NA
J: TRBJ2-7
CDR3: CASSPGTFDEQYF
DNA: TGTGCCAGCAGCCCCGGGACGTTTGACGAGCAGTACTTC

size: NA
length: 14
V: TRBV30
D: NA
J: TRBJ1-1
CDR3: CAWSVLLVSTEAFF
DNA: TGTGCCTGGAGTGTGCTCCTGGTATCCACTGAAGCTTTCTTT

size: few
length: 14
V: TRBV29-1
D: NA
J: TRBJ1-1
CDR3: CSVELYRERTEAFF
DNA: TGCAGCGTTGAATTGTACAGGGAGAGGACTGAAGCTTTCTTT

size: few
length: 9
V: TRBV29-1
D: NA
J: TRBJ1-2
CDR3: CSVEGGYTF
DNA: TGCAGCGTTGAGGGTGGCTACACCTTC

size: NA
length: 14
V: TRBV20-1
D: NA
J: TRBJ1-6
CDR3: CSAGGGLRNSPLHF
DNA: TGCAGTGCTGGGGGGGGGCTTCGTAATTCACCCCTCCACTTT

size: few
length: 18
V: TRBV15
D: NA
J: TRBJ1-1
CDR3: CATSRSNRAQIGNTEAFF
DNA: TGTGCCACCAGCAGGTCAAACAGGGCCCAAATAGGGAACACTGAAGCTTTCTTT

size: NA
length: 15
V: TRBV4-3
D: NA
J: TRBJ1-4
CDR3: CASSRQMKGFEKLFF
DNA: TGCGCCAGCAGCCGCCAAATGAAAGGTTTTGAAAAACTGTTTTTT

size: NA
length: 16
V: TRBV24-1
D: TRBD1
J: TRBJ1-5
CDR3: CATSDPDRGSNQPQHF
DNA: TGTGCCACCAGTGATCCCGACAGGGGAAGCAATCAGCCCCAGCATTTT

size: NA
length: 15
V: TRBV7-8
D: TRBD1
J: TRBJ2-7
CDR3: CASSLYRGQGYEQYF
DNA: TGTGCCAGCAGCTTATACAGGGGGCAAGGCTACGAGCAGTACTTC

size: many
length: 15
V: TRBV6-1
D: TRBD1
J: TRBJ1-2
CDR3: CASRPPGQIFYGYTF
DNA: TGTGCCAGCAGGCCACCGGGACAGATCTTCTATGGCTACACCTTC

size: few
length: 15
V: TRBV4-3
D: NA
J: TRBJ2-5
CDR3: CASSQDHRGKETQYF
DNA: TGCGCCAGCAGCCAAGATCATAGGGGTAAAGAGACCCAGTACTTC

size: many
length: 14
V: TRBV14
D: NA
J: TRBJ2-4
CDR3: CASSQALAKNIQYF
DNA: TGTGCCAGCAGCCAAGCCCTAGCCAAAAACATTCAGTACTTC

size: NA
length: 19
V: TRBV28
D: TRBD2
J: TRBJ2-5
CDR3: CASSIRVLAGGVGSETQYF
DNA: TGTGCCAGCAGTATTCGGGTACTAGCGGGAGGGGTAGGGTCAGAGACCCAGTACTTC

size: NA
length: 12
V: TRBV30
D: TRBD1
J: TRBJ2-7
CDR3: CASYRGSYEQYF
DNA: TGTGCCTCATACAGGGGGTCCTACGAGCAGTACTTC

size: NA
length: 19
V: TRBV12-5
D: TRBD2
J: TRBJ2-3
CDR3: CASGLVRTGEGTSTDTQYF
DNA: TGTGCTAGTGGTTTGGTACGAACCGGGGAGGGCACTAGCACAGATACGCAGTATTTT

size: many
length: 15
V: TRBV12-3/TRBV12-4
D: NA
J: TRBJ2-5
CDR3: CASSFYGRVEETQYF
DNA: TGTGCCAGCAGTTTCTACGGGAGAGTCGAAGAGACCCAGTACTTC

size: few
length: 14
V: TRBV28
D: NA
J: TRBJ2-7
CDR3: CASKGPVFSYEQYF
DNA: TGTGCCAGCAAGGGGCCAGTTTTCTCCTACGAGCAGTACTTC

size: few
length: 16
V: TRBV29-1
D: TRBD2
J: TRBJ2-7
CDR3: CSVKGLAGASSYEQYF
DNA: TGCAGCGTTAAGGGACTAGCGGGAGCTAGCTCCTACGAGCAGTACTTC

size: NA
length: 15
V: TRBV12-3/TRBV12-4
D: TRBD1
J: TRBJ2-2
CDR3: CATSLGQANTGELFF
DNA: TGTGCCACCAGCCTTGGACAGGCGAACACCGGGGAGCTGTTTTTT

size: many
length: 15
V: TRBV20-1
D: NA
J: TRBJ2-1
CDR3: CSARVSGIDLNEQFF
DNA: TGCAGTGCTAGAGTGAGCGGCATAGACCTCAATGAGCAGTTCTTC

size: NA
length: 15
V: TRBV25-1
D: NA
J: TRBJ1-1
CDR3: CASRPRGTMNTEAFF
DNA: TGTGCCAGCAGGCCTCGGGGGACCATGAACACTGAAGCTTTCTTT

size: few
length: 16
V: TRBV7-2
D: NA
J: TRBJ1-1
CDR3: CASSPIHGVRNTEAFF
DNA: TGTGCCAGCAGCCCAATCCACGGAGTAAGGAACACTGAAGCTTTCTTT

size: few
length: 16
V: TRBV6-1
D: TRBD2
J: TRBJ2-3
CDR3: CASSPLGLGGTDTQYF
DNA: TGTGCCAGCAGTCCACTAGGACTAGGGGGCACAGATACGCAGTATTTT

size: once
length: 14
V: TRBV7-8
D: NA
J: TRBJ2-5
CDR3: CASSFRLHQETQYF
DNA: TGTGCCAGCAGCTTCCGACTGCACCAAGAGACCCAGTACTTC

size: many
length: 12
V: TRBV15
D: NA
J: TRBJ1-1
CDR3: CATSRDGGAAFF
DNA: TGTGCCACCAGCAGAGATGGGGGGGCGGCTTTCTTT

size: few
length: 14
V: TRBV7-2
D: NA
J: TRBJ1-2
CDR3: CASSLDGQSDGYTF
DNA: TGTGCCAGCAGCTTAGATGGACAGTCAGATGGCTACACCTTC

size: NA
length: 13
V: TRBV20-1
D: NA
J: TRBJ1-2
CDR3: CSAAREWAYGYTF
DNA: TGCAGTGCTGCCAGGGAGTGGGCCTATGGCTACACCTTC

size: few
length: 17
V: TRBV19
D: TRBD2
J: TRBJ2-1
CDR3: CASSIDLSGSSYNEQFF
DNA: TGTGCCAGTAGTATAGATTTGAGCGGGAGCTCCTACAATGAGCAGTTCTTC

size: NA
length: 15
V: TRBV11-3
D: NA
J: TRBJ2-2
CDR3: CASSLGMRRTGELFF
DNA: TGTGCCAGCAGCTTAGGAATGCGTCGCACCGGGGAGCTGTTTTTT

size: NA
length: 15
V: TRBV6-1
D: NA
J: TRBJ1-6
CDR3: CASSHFRGAHSPLHF
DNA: TGTGCCAGCAGCCACTTCAGGGGAGCGCATTCACCCCTCCACTTT

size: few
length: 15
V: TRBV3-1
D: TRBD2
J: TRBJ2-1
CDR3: CASSLTSGRWDEQFF
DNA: TGTGCCAGCAGCCTGACTAGCGGGAGATGGGATGAGCAGTTCTTC

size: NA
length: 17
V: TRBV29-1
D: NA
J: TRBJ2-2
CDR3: CSVGKTRQGLGIGELFF
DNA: TGCAGCGTTGGCAAAACGCGGCAGGGGCTTGGTATCGGGGAGCTGTTTTTT

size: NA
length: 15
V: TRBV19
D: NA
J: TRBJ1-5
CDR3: CASSVFGGSNQPQHF
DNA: TGTGCCAGTAGTGTCTTTGGTGGTAGCAATCAGCCCCAGCATTTT